This T cell receptor (beta chain) is from a study of T cell responses to AZD1222 COVID-19 vaccine (dated by TCRdb to the early 2020s). As for the study more broadly: TCR sequencing covered more than 230 trial participants: 207 given two doses of AZD1222 and 26 given two doses of MenACWY control vaccine. Trial participants were enrolled into age subgroups of 18-55, 56-69 and 70-plus years, which contained around 140, 26 and 57 TCR-sequenced participants, respectively.

From the cysteine up to the phenylalanine, the CDR3 has a length of 12 residues. CDR3 DNA only is kept here, 36 bases in frame from base 1. V is pared back by 3 bases and J by 9 bases, with 6 bases lying between the germline termini. The germline V gene gives CDR1 as MDHEN and CDR2 as SYDVKM. The CDR3 regions of human TCRbeta chains were analyzed by immunosequencing. Concerning the study's data processing: TCRs in the repertoires were compared against a reference library of SARS-CoV-2-specific TCRs that had been generated with the MIRA antigen-specificity platform. Breadth was defined as the fraction of unique TCRs that were SARS-CoV-2-associated, and depth was defined as the fraction of total T cells that were SARS-CoV-2-associated. Each spike-specific TCR was assigned to its reactive spike region and to a CD4 or CD8 class using the MIRA data. Log10-transformed breadth and depth values were compared by one-way ANOVA with Sidak's multiple comparisons tests. Held by TCRdb, this immuneACCESS table contains in-frame sequences only and omits some clones. Under half of the omission traces to an unresolved V gene where checked; the cause of the rest is unknown. The V and J calls and the clone size are those of that table, but D and trimming were determined from the DNA. Counted in this sample were over 95,000 clones; approximately 89% of them appeared once. Of the sample, approximately 6.9% falls within the top ten clones.

Concerning this clone itself: Its antigen remains undetermined. The record has no base qualities; no much larger clone is one base away.

Points the paper makes about the study in general: After two AZD1222 doses, both the breadth and the depth of spike-specific TCRs were significantly higher than at day 0 and than in MenACWY recipients. Conclusions about previously exposed vaccinees were limited because only 6 or 7 AZD1222 recipients were SARS-CoV-2 seropositive at baseline. The 56-69-year group was small, and its depth increase did not reach significance, likely because of low power. Nearly half of unique spike-specific TCRs reportedly recognized epitopes outside regions mutated in the B.1.351 and B.1.1.7 variants. Participants were mostly white British and included more females than males, and it was suggested by the authors that clonal diversity may have been underestimated. Because no day 14 peak-response samples were available, repertoires were characterized only after the peak T cell response. Vaccine-associated CD4 TCRs spanned the whole spike protein, with dominant responses in regions 160-218 and 743-854.

Interpreted using the paper, the time point label stands for: about 28 days (+/-7) after the second vaccine dose. Because spike-specific TCR depth and breadth did not differ between the two schedules, AZD1222 recipients who got a second dose at roughly 4 weeks were pooled with those who got a second dose at roughly 12 weeks. Vaccinee samples came from UK trials COV001 and COV002, including a single-blind randomized controlled phase 2/3 trial of AZD1222 (ChAdOx1 nCoV-19) in healthy adults. For TCRbeta chain sequencing, PBMC samples from trial participants were taken at day 0 and at day 28 after the second dose.

Sequencing used peripheral blood, obtained 28 days after the second AZD1222 dose. This TCR derives from an adult who received the AZD1222 COVID-19 vaccine. This sequence uses TRBV28 and TRBJ1-6; no D gene call is confident. For the CDR3, the sequence is CASSFAGSPLHF. The nucleotide sequence reads as follows: TGTGCCAGCAGTTTTGCCGGTTCACCCCTCCACTTT.